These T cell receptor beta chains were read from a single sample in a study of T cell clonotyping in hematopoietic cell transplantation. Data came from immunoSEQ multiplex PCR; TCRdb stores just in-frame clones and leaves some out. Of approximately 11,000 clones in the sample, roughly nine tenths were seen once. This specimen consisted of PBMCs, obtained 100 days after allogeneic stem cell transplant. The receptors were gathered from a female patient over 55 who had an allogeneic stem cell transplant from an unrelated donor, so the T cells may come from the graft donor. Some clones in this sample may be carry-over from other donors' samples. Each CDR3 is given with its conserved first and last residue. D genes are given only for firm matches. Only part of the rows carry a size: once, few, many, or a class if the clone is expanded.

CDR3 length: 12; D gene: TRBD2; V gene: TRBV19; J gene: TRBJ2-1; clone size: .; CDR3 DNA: TGTGCCAGTAGCCCGGGGGGGGATGAGCAGTTCTTC; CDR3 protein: CASSPGGDEQFF
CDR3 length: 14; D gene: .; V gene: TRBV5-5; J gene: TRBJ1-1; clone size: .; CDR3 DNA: TGTGCCAGCAGCTTCGGCCTCGGGAACACTGAAGCTTTCTTT; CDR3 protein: CASSFGLGNTEAFF
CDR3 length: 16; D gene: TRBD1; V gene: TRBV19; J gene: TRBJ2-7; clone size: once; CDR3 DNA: TGTGCCAGTAGATCCTTGATCGGGACAGGGCAGCACGAGCAGTACTTC; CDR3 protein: CASRSLIGTGQHEQYF
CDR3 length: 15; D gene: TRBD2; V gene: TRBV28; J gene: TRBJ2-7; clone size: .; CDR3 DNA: TGTGCCAGCAGTTACTCTACTAGCGGGCCCTACGAGCAGTACTTC; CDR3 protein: CASSYSTSGPYEQYF
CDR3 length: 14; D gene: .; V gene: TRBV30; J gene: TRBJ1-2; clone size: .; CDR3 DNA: TGTGCCTGGAGTGCGGGGACGGGGGGCTATGGCTACACCTTC; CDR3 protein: CAWSAGTGGYGYTF
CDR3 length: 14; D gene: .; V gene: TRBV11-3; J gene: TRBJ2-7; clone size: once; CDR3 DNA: TGTGCCAGCAGCGAGGGACGGGATTCCTACGAGCAGTACTTC; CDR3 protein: CASSEGRDSYEQYF
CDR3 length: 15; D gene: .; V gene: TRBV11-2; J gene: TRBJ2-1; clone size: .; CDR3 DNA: TGTGCCAGCAGCTCCGGCGACTTACTATACAATGAGCAGTTCTTC; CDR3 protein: CASSSGDLLYNEQFF
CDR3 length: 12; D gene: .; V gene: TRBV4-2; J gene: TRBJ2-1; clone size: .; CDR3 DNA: TGTGCCAGCAGCCCGGCTTTCGATGAGCAGTTCTTC; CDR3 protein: CASSPAFDEQFF
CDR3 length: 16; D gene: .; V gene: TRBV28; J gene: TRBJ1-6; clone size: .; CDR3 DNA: TGTGCCAGCAGTTTATCTACAGGGATCTGGCGTTCACCCCTCCACTTT; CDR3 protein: CASSLSTGIWRSPLHF
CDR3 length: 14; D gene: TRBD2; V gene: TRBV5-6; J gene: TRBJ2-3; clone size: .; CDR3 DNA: TGTGCCACTACGTTTGGGGGGGACTCAGATACGCAGTATTTT; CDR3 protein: CATTFGGDSDTQYF
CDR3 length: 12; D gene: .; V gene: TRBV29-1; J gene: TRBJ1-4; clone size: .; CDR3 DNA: TGCAGCGTTCGCAATAGTAATGAAAAACTGTTTTTT; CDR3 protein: CSVRNSNEKLFF
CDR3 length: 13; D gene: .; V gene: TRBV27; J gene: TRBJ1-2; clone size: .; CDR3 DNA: TGTGCCAGCAGTCTATCCGGGACACCTGGCTACACCTTC; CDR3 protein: CASSLSGTPGYTF
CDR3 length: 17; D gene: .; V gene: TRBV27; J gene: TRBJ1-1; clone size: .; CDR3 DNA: .; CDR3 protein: CASSSSGQGATNTEAFF
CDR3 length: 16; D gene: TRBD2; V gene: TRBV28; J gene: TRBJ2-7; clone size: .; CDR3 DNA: TGTGCCAGCAGGGAATCCTGGACTAGCGGGAGCGGTGAGCAGTACTTC; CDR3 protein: CASRESWTSGSGEQYF
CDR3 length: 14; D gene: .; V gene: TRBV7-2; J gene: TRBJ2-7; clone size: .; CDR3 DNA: TGTGCCAGCAGCTTAGGTTCAGGGTGGGACGAGCAGTACTTC; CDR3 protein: CASSLGSGWDEQYF
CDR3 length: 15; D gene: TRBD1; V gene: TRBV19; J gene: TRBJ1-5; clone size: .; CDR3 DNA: TGTGCCAGTAGTCCCGGGACAGGGATTTATCAGCCCCAGCATTTT; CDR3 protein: CASSPGTGIYQPQHF
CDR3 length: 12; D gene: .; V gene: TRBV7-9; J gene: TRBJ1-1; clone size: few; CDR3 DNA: TGTGCCAGCAGCCCGAGGGCCACTGAAGCTTTCTTT; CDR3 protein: CASSPRATEAFF
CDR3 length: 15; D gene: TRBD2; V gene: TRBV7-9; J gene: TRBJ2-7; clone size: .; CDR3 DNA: TGTGCCAGCAGCTCGGAGGGGCTAGCGGCCTACGAGCAGTACTTC; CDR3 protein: CASSSEGLAAYEQYF
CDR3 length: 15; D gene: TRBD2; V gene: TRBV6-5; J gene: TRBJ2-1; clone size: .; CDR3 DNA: TGTGCCAGCAGTTACTCGGTGGGAGGGTTGGGTGAGCAGTTCTTC; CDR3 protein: CASSYSVGGLGEQFF
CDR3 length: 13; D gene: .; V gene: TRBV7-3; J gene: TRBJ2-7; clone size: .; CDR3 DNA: TGTGCCAGCAGCTTGGGGCAGCCCTACGAGCAGTACTTC; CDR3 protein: CASSLGQPYEQYF
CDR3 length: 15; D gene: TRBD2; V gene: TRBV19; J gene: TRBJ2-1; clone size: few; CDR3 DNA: TGTGCCAGTAGTATCAGCGGGAGGACCTACAATGAGCAGTTCTTC; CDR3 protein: CASSISGRTYNEQFF
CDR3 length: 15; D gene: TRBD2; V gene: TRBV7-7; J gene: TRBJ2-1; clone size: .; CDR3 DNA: TGTGCTAGCAGCTTGGGACTAGCGGGAGGTGATGAGCAGTTCTTC; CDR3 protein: CASSLGLAGGDEQFF
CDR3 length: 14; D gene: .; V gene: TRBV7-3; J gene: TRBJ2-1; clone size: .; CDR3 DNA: TGTGCCAGCAGCTTAACTAGCGGCTTGAATGAGCAGTTCTTC; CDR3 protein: CASSLTSGLNEQFF
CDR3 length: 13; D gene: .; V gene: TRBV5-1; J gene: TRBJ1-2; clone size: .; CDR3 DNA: TGCGCCAGCAGCGGGGAGGGGCTACATGGCTACACCTTC; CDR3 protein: CASSGEGLHGYTF
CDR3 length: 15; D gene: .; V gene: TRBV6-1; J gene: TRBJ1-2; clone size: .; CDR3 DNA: TGTGCCAGCAGTGAAGGATGGACAGCGAACTATGGCTACACCTTC; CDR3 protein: CASSEGWTANYGYTF
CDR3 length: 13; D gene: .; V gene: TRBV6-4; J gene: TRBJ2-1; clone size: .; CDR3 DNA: TGTGCCAGCAGCGCCAACCTAGCCGATGAGCAGTTCTTC; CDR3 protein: CASSANLADEQFF
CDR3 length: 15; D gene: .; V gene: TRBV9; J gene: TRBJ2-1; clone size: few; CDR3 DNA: TGTGCCAGCAGCGTAGAAAGTCGAGGTGACAATGAGCAGTTCTTC; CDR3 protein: CASSVESRGDNEQFF
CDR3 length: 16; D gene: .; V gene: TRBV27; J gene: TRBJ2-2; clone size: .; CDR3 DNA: TGTGCCAGCAGTCCCCAGGAGCGGGCAGCCTCCGGGGAGCTGTTTTTT; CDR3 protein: CASSPQERAASGELFF
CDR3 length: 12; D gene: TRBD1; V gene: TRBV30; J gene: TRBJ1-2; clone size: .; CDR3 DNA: TGTGCCTCGCCGGGGCAGGGGGATGGCTACACCTTC; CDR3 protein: CASPGQGDGYTF
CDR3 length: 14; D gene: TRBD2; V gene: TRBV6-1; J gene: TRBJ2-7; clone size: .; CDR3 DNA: TGTGCCGGCAGGGCGACTAGCGGACCCTACGAGCAGTACTTC; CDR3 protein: CAGRATSGPYEQYF
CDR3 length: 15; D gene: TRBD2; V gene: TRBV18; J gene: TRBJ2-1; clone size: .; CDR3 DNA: TGTGCCAGCTCACCAGAGGCTAGCGGGCACAATGAGCAGTTCTTC; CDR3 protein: CASSPEASGHNEQFF
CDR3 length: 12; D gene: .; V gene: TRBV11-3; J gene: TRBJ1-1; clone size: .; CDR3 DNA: TGTGCCAGCAGCCCTGACGCAGTTGAAGCTTTCTTT; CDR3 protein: CASSPDAVEAFF
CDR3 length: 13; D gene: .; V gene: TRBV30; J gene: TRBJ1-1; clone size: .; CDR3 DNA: TGTGCCTGGAGTCGAGTCTTGGGGACTGAAGCTTTCTTT; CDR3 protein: CAWSRVLGTEAFF
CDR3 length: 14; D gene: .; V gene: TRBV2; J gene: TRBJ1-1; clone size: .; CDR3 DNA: TGTGCCAGCAGTCTCCTCGGGGCTGACACTGAAGCTTTCTTT; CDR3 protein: CASSLLGADTEAFF
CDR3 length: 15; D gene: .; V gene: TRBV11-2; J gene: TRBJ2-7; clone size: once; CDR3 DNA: TGTGCCAGCAGTCCGGGGGCAGGCGGACCGGGGGAGCAGTACTTC; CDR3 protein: CASSPGAGGPGEQYF